This T cell receptor (beta chain) was captured by sequencing in a study of Ad26.COV2.S vaccination and SARS-CoV-2 variants. Whole-study results and caveats: Researchers cautioned that TCR breadth and depth analyses may have underestimated total T cell responses.

Comment on this clone: As yet, its antigen is unknown.

TCRdb's copy holds only in-frame clones and misses some; the assay was immunoSEQ multiplex PCR. The sample yields roughly 350,000 clones, around nine tenths seen once. Treatment indicated: roughly 18 received Ad26.COV2.S at low or high dose, single or two shots; 5 received placebo; per-sample allocation not given. The study sampled participants on day 63 after the first vaccine or placebo injection. This TCR was sampled from a person aged 18 to 59 who received the Ad26.COV2.S COVID-19 vaccine or a placebo. The sample consisted of peripheral blood, taken in a trial of Ad26.COV2.S vaccine versus placebo.

The CDR3 DNA is TGTGCCAGCAGCTCCGAGACTAATTCGAACACCGGGGAGCTGTTTTTT. It codes for CASSSETNSNTGELFF. This sequence joins TRBV7-9 and TRBJ2-2; D perhaps matches TRBD2 (5 bases). The CDR3 loop spans 16 amino acids. CDR1 and CDR2 from the germline V gene are SEHNR and FQNEAQ (reference sequence). The V end was cut by 4 bases, the J end by 0 bases, with 12 bases between.